This TCR beta chain originates from a study of T cell responses to AZD1222 COVID-19 vaccine (TCRdb year 2021). Context from the whole study: Because spike-specific TCR depth and breadth did not differ between the two schedules, AZD1222 recipients who got a second dose at roughly 4 weeks were pooled with those who got a second dose at roughly 12 weeks. Enrollment into the trials was organized by age into subgroups of 18-55, 56-69 and 70-plus years, and those subgroups contained roughly 150, 30 and 60 TCR-sequenced participants, respectively. A total of 230 to 250 trial participants underwent TCR sequencing, of whom more than 200 had received two doses of AZD1222 and around 25 had received two doses of the MenACWY control vaccine.

Reading the germline V gene (reference sequence) gives CDR1 SEHNR and CDR2 FQNEAQ. V and J are truncated by 11 bases and 4 bases respectively, leaving an intervening sequence of 12 bases. There are 12 amino acids in the CDR3, from cysteine to phenylalanine inclusive. Only the CDR3 region is kept as DNA, spanning 36 bases read in frame from base 1. Paper-wide results and their limitations: No day 14 peak-response samples were available, so repertoires were characterized only after the peak T cell response. Conclusions about previously exposed vaccinees are limited because only a handful of AZD1222 recipients were SARS-CoV-2 seropositive at baseline. Most participants were white British and females outnumbered males, and the authors suggested that clonal diversity may have been underestimated. After two AZD1222 doses, both the breadth and the depth of spike-specific TCRs were significantly higher than at day 0 and than in MenACWY recipients. CD4 TCRs associated with the vaccine covered the entire spike protein, and the dominant responses were in regions 160-218 and 743-854. The 56-69-year group was small, and its depth increase did not reach significance, likely because of low power. Reportedly, close to half of the unique spike-specific TCRs recognized epitopes lying outside the regions that are mutated in the B.1.351 and B.1.1.7 variants.

The CDR3 regions of human TCRbeta chains were subjected to immunosequencing. In the authors' own workflow: Repertoire TCRs were checked for matches against a reference library of SARS-CoV-2-specific TCRs that had been generated using the MIRA antigen-specificity platform. Breadth was defined as the fraction of unique TCRs that were SARS-CoV-2-associated, and depth was defined as the fraction of total T cells that were SARS-CoV-2-associated. Each spike-specific TCR was assigned to its reactive spike region and to a CD4 or CD8 class using the MIRA data. Log10-transformed breadth and depth values were compared by one-way ANOVA with Sidak's multiple comparisons tests. TCRdb holds this immuneACCESS table with in-frame rearrangements only. Some clones are missing; in checked studies, unresolved V genes explain under half, and the rest has no known cause. V, J and clone size are those of that table, while D and trimming were read from the DNA. Here the sample has around 110,000 clones; about 92% occur a single time. The ten largest make up approximately 3% of the sample.

The label giving this sample's time point can be read as: baseline before first vaccination. Vaccinee samples were obtained from the UK trials COV001 and COV002, which included a single-blind randomized controlled phase 2/3 trial of AZD1222 (ChAdOx1 nCoV-19) in healthy adults. For TCRbeta chain sequencing, PBMC samples from trial participants were taken at day 0 and at day 28 after the second dose. Comments on this clone: Its target antigen remains unknown. No much larger clone exists at a distance of one base, and base qualities are not known.

This receptor was identified in an adult in good health. Recombination joined TRBV7-9 with TRBJ2-1, and possibly TRBD2, on 5 matching bases. Here the sequenced sample was peripheral blood, taken on day 0 of AZD1222 vaccination. The DNA reads TGTGCCGGTTCGGCGGGTTACAATGAGCAGTTCTTC. Its product reads: CAGSAGYNEQFF.